A single sample gave rise to the 28 T cell receptor beta chains below, sequenced in a study of blood T cell repertoires in COVID-19. Sequencing was performed with immunoSEQ multiplex PCR; in TCRdb, only in-frame clones are kept and a portion is missing. The sample includes more than 85,000 clones, around 90% seen only once; the top ten take 3%. Material for sequencing was peripheral blood. Receptors originate from a man in his fifties with active or convalescent COVID-19.

The CDR3 loop reads CASSLPGETQYF. In nucleotides, the CDR3 is TGTGCCAGCAGTCTTCCGGGTGAGACCCAGTACTTC. V and J are TRBV12-3 or TRBV12-4 and TRBJ2-5; D ambiguous. The CDR3 has 12 residues. V was trimmed by 5 bases and J by 5 bases, leaving 9 bases between them.

Comment on this clone: Other DNA sequences in this sample translate to the same CDR3. The genes are TRBV7-2 and TRBJ2-5; D may be TRBD2 (6 bases). The CDR3 length is 13 residues. V was trimmed by 3 bases and J by 2 bases, leaving 7 bases between them. Germline CDR1 and CDR2: SGHTA and FQGNSA. The CDR3 loop reads CASSLGLQETQYF. The CDR3 bases are TGTGCCAGCAGCTTGGGACTTCAAGAGACCCAGTACTTC.

The chain joins TRBV19 to TRBJ2-2; 8 nucleotides align to TRBD1. Germline lookup yields CDR1 LNHDA and CDR2 SQIVND (reference sequence). There are 15 residues in the CDR3. After removal of 3 bases from V and 6 bases from J, the junction contained 6 bases not matched to a gene. Here the CDR3 reads CASSIRQGRSGELFF. In DNA, the CDR3 is TGTGCCAGTAGTATCCGACAGGGGAGGTCCGGGGAGCTGTTTTTT.

The chain uses TRBV7-2 and TRBJ2-7, with 8 bases fitting TRBD2. The junction had 5 bases not matched to a gene; V was cut back by 2 bases and J by 2 bases. This CDR3 has 15 residues. The germline V gene encodes CDR1 SGHTA and CDR2 FQGNSA. The CDR3 DNA follows: TGTGCCAGCAGCTTACCCCGGGGGGGGCCCTACGAGCAGTACTTC. It codes for CASSLPRGGPYEQYF.

The chain employs TRBV9 and TRBJ2-5; 7 nucleotides align to TRBD2. J was trimmed by 6 bases and V by 2 bases; bases with no gene match: 10. This CDR3 has 15 residues. The germline V gene encodes CDR1 SGDLS and CDR2 YYNGEE. The CDR3 DNA sequence: TGTGCCAGCAGCGTCGGGCTAGCGGTGGGAAAGACCCAGTACTTC. Protein: CASSVGLAVGKTQYF.

J is TRBJ2-5 and V is TRBV13, with 8 bases fitting TRBD1. The CDR3 totals 15 residues. The germline V gene has CDR1 PRHDT and CDR2 FYEKMQ (reference sequence). V was pared by 6 bases and J by 2 bases, with 8 bases of the junction left unmatched. As DNA, the CDR3 is TGTGCCAGCAGTCGACGGACAGGGTTACAAGAGACCCAGTACTTC. It yields the protein CASSRRTGLQETQYF.

The rearrangement uses TRBV5-4 and TRBJ2-1; D not resolved. The germline V and J ends were trimmed by 1 base and 4 bases, with 6 bases remaining between them. CDR1 is SGHNT, CDR2 YYREEE, per germline (reference sequence). The CDR3 contains 13 residues. The CDR3 DNA follows: TGTGCCAGCAGCTTGCCAGGTTACAATGAGCAGTTCTTC. It codes for CASSLPGYNEQFF.

This clone was observed a single time. The CDR3: CAWMAVYEQYF. CDR3 DNA: TGTGCCTGGATGGCGGTCTACGAGCAGTACTTC. J is TRBJ2-7 and V is TRBV30; D is ambiguous. Germline CDR1 GTSNPN, CDR2 SVGIG (reference sequence). With 4 bases removed from V and 3 bases from J, the gap between germline ends came to 7 bases. The CDR3 is 11 amino acids.

The chain couples TRBV27 to TRBJ1-6, with D maybe TRBD1 (5 bases). The V gene's germline CDR1 is MNHEY and CDR2 SMNVEV (reference sequence). This CDR3 is built from 15 residues. V shed 6 bases and J shed 8 bases, with 17 bases lying between them. Here the CDR3 DNA reads TGTGCCAGCAGACGTTCGGGGGTCGGTTATTCACCCCTCCACTTT. It is translated as CASRRSGVGYSPLHF.

The rearrangement uses TRBV24-1 and TRBJ1-5; tentatively, D is TRBD1 (5 bases). The V end was cut by 5 bases, the J end by 5 bases, with 15 bases between. The CDR3 is made up of 15 amino acids. Germline CDR1 and CDR2: KGHDR and SFDVKD. This CDR3 reads CATSGGGTLHQPQHF. In DNA form, the CDR3 reads TGTGCCACCAGTGGGGGCGGGACCCTCCATCAGCCCCAGCATTTT.

The rearrangement links TRBV28 to TRBJ1-4; 9 bases line up with TRBD1. Germline V gene data show CDR1 as MDHEN and CDR2 as SYDVKM. There are 17 residues in the CDR3. Trimming removed 7 bases from V and 0 bases from J; junction bases left unmatched: 9. The DNA for the CDR3 is TGTGCCAGCACCACCGGGACAGGGTTTGCAACTAATGAAAAACTGTTTTTT. Protein product: CASTTGTGFATNEKLFF.

This clone was seen once. The chain uses TRBV13 and TRBJ2-5, with TRBD1 matching over 10 bases. Germline V gives CDR1 PRHDT, CDR2 FYEKMQ (reference sequence). The junction had 9 bases not matched to a gene; V was cut back by 6 bases and J by 5 bases. The CDR3 extends over 15 amino acids. The CDR3 nucleotides read TGTGCCAGCAGGAAATGGACAGGGGGAACGGAGACCCAGTACTTC. Protein product: CASRKWTGGTETQYF.

This clone was seen only a few times. The chain combines TRBV7-6 with TRBJ2-2; 7 nucleotides agree with TRBD1. Germline trimming cut 1 base from V and 3 bases from J; bases unmatched to any gene: 2. Germline-derived CDR1 and CDR2 are SGHVS and FNYEAQ. The CDR3 consists of 15 residues. The CDR3 here is CASSLEGADTGELFF. The DNA of the CDR3 is TGTGCCAGCAGCTTAGAGGGGGCGGACACCGGGGAGCTGTTTTTT.

The chain links TRBV12-3 or TRBV12-4 to TRBJ1-5; D is ambiguous. CDR3 length equals 13 residues. Deletions cut 4 bases from V and 11 bases from J, with 15 bases between. The CDR3 DNA sequence: TGTGCCAGCAGTTCCGCGGCGTCGCGGTCCCAGCATTTT. Translated: CASSSAASRSQHF.

The rearrangement links TRBV7-9 to TRBJ2-3; no firm D call. Germline lookup yields CDR1 SEHNR and CDR2 FQNEAQ (reference sequence). The CDR3 consists of 15 residues. Between the trimmed V and J ends, which lost 6 bases and 2 bases, there was a span of 15 bases. CDR3 in amino acids: CASSSYGQTTDTQYF. CDR3 nucleotides: TGTGCCAGCAGTTCCTATGGGCAGACCACAGATACGCAGTATTTT. Full variable domain (missing parts from reference TRBV7-9 and TRBJ2-3): DTGVSQNPRHKITKRGQNVTFRCDPISEHNRLYWYRQTLGQGPEFLTYFQNEAQLEKSRLLSDRFSAERPKGSFSTLEIQRTEQGDSAMYLCASSSYGQTTDTQYFGPGTRLTVL.

CDR3 amino acids: CASSHKGGVAEQYV. DNA for the CDR3: TGTGCCAGCAGCCACAAGGGGGGGGTCGCCGAGCAGTACGTC. This chain joins TRBV6-6 and TRBJ2-7; D is possibly TRBD2 (7 bases). V was cut by 6 bases and J by 6 bases, with 18 bases left in between. The CDR3 loop spans 14 amino acids. Germline CDR1 and CDR2: MNHNY and SVGAGI (reference sequence).

The chain employs TRBV12-3 or TRBV12-4 and TRBJ2-5, with TRBD2 as a possible D gene (5 bases). CDR3 size: 13 residues. Trimming removed 5 bases at V and 5 bases at J, with 12 bases between. CDR3 protein: CASSISWRETQYF. CDR3 coding DNA: TGTGCCAGCAGTATCTCCTGGAGGGAGACCCAGTACTTC.

The chain is built from TRBV5-1 and TRBJ2-5, with TRBD2 matching over 7 bases. Germline V lookup: CDR1 SGHRS, CDR2 YFSETQ. The CDR3 runs to 16 residues. V shed 0 bases and J 2 bases; nucleotides not matched to a gene: 7. The CDR3 DNA follows: TGCGCCAGCAGCTTGGACGTAGCGGGTAGACAAGAGACCCAGTACTTC. Protein: CASSLDVAGRQETQYF.

This clone showed up just once. CDR3 loop: CASRRDREKLFF. The CDR3 DNA is TGTGCCAGCCGCCGGGACAGGGAAAAACTGTTTTTT. The chain is built from TRBV6-5 and TRBJ1-4; 8 bases match TRBD1. The CDR3 is 12 amino acids. Per germline, CDR1 MNHEY and CDR2 SVGAGI. V lost 8 bases to trimming and J lost 8 bases; unmatched junction nucleotides: 4.

The chain links TRBV10-2 to TRBJ2-7, with D tentatively TRBD1 (6 bases). CDR1 and CDR2 from the germline V gene are WSHSY and SAAADI. V lost 3 bases, J lost 3 bases, and 6 bases lay in between. The CDR3 runs 12 residues. The CDR3 is CASSEQGYEQYV. DNA for the CDR3: TGCGCCAGCAGTGAACAGGGCTACGAGCAGTACGTC.

V usage is TRBV11-2 and J usage is TRBJ2-3; D remains unclear. The CDR3 is 12 residues long. Germline V gives CDR1 SGHAT, CDR2 FQNNGV. Trimming left V 2 bases short and J 3 bases short, with 3 bases between. CDR3 loop: CASSLQTDTQYF. CDR3 DNA: TGTGCCAGCAGCTTACAAACAGATACGCAGTATTTT.

This clone has more than one count but fewer than ten. V gene TRBV5-1 combines with J gene TRBJ1-6, with 10 bases that match TRBD1. Germline V CDR1 and CDR2: SGHRS, YFSETQ. CDR3 length equals 14 residues. With V trimmed by 3 bases and J by 9 bases, 3 bases remained unmatched. The CDR3 here is CASSSGQGISPLHF. CDR3 bases: TGCGCCAGCAGCTCGGGACAGGGGATTTCACCCCTCCACTTT.

This clone was recorded once. J is TRBJ1-4 and V is TRBV18; 9 positions agree with TRBD1. This CDR3 spans 15 amino acids. Germline V gene sequence: CDR1 KGHSH, CDR2 LQKENI. V lost 3 bases to trimming and J lost 8 bases; unmatched junction nucleotides: 7. CDR3 residues: CASSPSQGAEEKLFF. Here the CDR3 DNA reads TGTGCCAGCTCACCCTCACAGGGGGCAGAGGAAAAACTGTTTTTT.

The chain carries TRBV5-5 and TRBJ2-5; D is possibly TRBD1 (6 bases). The CDR3 is made up of 13 amino acids. V was shortened by 6 bases and J by 4 bases, with 13 bases between the two germline ends. Germline CDR1 reads SGHKS; CDR2 reads YYEKEE (reference sequence). CDR3 coding DNA: TGTGCCAGCACTTCAGGGGTCCGAGAGACCCAGTACTTC. Translated: CASTSGVRETQYF. Based on the CDR3 plus reference TRBV5-5 and TRBJ2-5, the full variable domain is DAGVTQSPTHLIKTRGQQVTLRCSPISGHKSVSWYQQVLGQGPQFIFQYYEKEERGRGNFPDRFSARQFPNYSSELNVNALLLGDSALYLCASTSGVRETQYFGPGTRLLVL.

V usage is TRBV4-2 and J usage is TRBJ2-5; 7 bases line up with TRBD1. Germline V CDR1 and CDR2: LGHNA, YNFKEQ. Trimming at V came to 3 bases and at J to 3 bases, leaving 7 bases not matched to a gene. There are 15 residues in the CDR3. The CDR3 protein is CASSQIRQGKETQYF. CDR3 DNA sequence: TGTGCCAGCAGCCAGATTCGACAGGGAAAAGAGACCCAGTACTTC.

CDR3 sequence reads: CASSPGLASYNEQFF. DNA of the CDR3: TGCGCCAGCAGCCCGGGACTAGCGTCCTACAATGAGCAGTTCTTC. The chain couples TRBV4-3 to TRBJ2-1, with 10 bases aligning to TRBD2. The CDR3 has 15 amino acids. V was clipped by 4 bases and J by 1 base; unmatched bases: 1. Germline-derived CDR1 and CDR2 are LGHNA and YSLEER.

The rearrangement uses TRBV11-2 and TRBJ2-7; D is uncertain. Looked up from germline, CDR1 is SGHAT and CDR2 is FQNNGV. V was cut by 1 base and J by 0 bases, with 7 bases left in between. The CDR3 covers 14 residues. CDR3 DNA sequence: TGTGCCAGCAGCTTAGGCGGCAGCTCCTACGAGCAGTACTTC. Residues: CASSLGGSSYEQYF.

The chain recombines TRBV9 with TRBJ2-7; 8 bases fit TRBD2. The trim removed 4 bases at V and 2 bases at J, leaving 14 bases unmatched. CDR3 length: 17 amino acids. Germline CDR1 is SGDLS and CDR2 is YYNGEE. The CDR3 region is CASSSREGRGRPYEQYF. The CDR3 DNA reads TGTGCCAGCAGCTCCCGGGAGGGCAGGGGAAGGCCCTACGAGCAGTACTTC.